This is a list of T cell receptor beta chains from one sample in a study of PD-1 blockade in classical Hodgkin lymphoma. Produced via immunoSEQ multiplex PCR; TCRdb's table is partial and in-frame only. The sample shows about 21,000 clones, around nine tenths of them seen only once. Sequencing was performed on CD8+ T cells from blood. The receptors here all came from a human donor with classical Hodgkin lymphoma. Both conserved end residues are part of each CDR3. The D gene is left open where the match is weak. Clone size is not always given. Where it is, it says once, few, many or a class for expanded clones.

size	D	V	J	DNA	CDR3
NA	NA	TRBV9	TRBJ1-1	TGTGCCAGCAGTCGGGGCACTGAAGCTTTCTTT	CASSRGTEAFF
NA	NA	TRBV30	TRBJ2-2	TGTGCCTGGAGTGGAATGTCCGGGGAGCTGTTTTTT	CAWSGMSGELFF
NA	TRBD2	TRBV9	TRBJ2-1	TGTGCCAGCAGCGAGTGGGCGGGAGGGCGAGGGGGCAATGAGCAGTTCTTC	CASSEWAGGRGGNEQFF
once	TRBD2	TRBV15	TRBJ2-2	TGTGCCACCAGCAGAGGACTAGCGGGGGGGATATCCGGGGAGCTGTTTTTT	CATSRGLAGGISGELFF
NA	TRBD2	TRBV10-2	TRBJ2-3	TGCGCCAGCAAGGGTAGCGGGAGTACAGATACGCAGTATTTT	CASKGSGSTDTQYF
NA	TRBD2	TRBV29-1	TRBJ2-2	TGCAGCGTTGTACTAGCGGGGGTTATCGGGGAGCTGTTTTTT	CSVVLAGVIGELFF
NA	NA	TRBV2	TRBJ1-1	TGTGCCAGCAGTGAGGGGGGTCTGCCCACTGAAGCTTTCTTT	CASSEGGLPTEAFF
few	NA	TRBV12-1	TRBJ2-7	TGTGCCAGCAGCTGGCGACTAGCGGGGGACTACGAGCAGTACTTC	CASSWRLAGDYEQYF
once	NA	TRBV9	TRBJ1-2	TGTGCCAGCAGCGTAATAGGGAACTATGGCTACACCTTC	CASSVIGNYGYTF
NA	TRBD1	TRBV7-2	TRBJ1-2	TGTGCCAGCAGCCCGTGGACAGGGGGGGAAGGCTACACCTTC	CASSPWTGGEGYTF
NA	TRBD1	TRBV7-9	TRBJ2-1	TGTGCCAGCAGTCCCCCAGGGGGCAGGAGCTACAATGAGCAGTTCTTC	CASSPPGGRSYNEQFF
NA	NA	TRBV30	TRBJ1-1	TGTGCCTGGAGTTACCCCCTTGGGACAAACACTGAAGCTTTCTTT	CAWSYPLGTNTEAFF
few	NA	TRBV10-1	TRBJ1-1	TGCGCCAGCAGTGAGAGAAACACTGAAGCTTTCTTT	CASSERNTEAFF
once	NA	TRBV6-5	TRBJ2-7	TGTGCCACGACCACACAGGGAGATCACGAGCAGTACTTC	CATTTQGDHEQYF
once	NA	TRBV15	TRBJ1-5	TGTGCCACCAGCAGCACCAGGGGTAGCAATCAGCCCCAGCATTTT	CATSSTRGSNQPQHF
once	NA	TRBV19	TRBJ1-4	TGTGCCAGTAGTGCTTGGGAGACAGCTAATGAAAAACTGTTTTTT	CASSAWETANEKLFF
NA	TRBD1	TRBV9	TRBJ1-2	TGTGCCAGCAGCGTAGACAGGGGTGGCTACACCTTC	CASSVDRGGYTF
NA	NA	TRBV9	TRBJ1-2	TGTGCCAGCAGCGCCGCCCGGGACAATAACTATGGCTACACCTTC	CASSAARDNNYGYTF
NA	NA	TRBV29-1	TRBJ2-7	TGCAGCGTTGAGTGGCTAGTGGGACCAGAGTACGAGCAGTACTTC	CSVEWLVGPEYEQYF
NA	TRBD2	TRBV27	TRBJ2-3	TGTGCCAGCAGTCCGTGGGGGCGGGGGGTCCCAGATACGCAGTATTTT	CASSPWGRGVPDTQYF